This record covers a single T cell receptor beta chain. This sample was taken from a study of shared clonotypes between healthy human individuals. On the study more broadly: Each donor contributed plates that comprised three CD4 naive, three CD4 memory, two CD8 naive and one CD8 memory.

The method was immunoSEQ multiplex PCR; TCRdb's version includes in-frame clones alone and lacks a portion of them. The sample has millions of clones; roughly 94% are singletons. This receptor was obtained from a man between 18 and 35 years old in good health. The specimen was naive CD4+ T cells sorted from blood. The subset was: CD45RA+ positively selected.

CDR3 DNA sequence: TGTGCCATCAGTGAGTCCCACGCGGGGCTGGGGCTGGGGACCCAGTACTTC. It translates to CAISESHAGLGLGTQYF. This chain joins TRBV10-3 and TRBJ2-5; weak D call: TRBD2 (6 bases). The V and J ends lost 0 bases and 7 bases respectively, with 21 bases between them. There are 17 residues in the CDR3. The germline CDR1 and CDR2 sequences are ENHRY and SYGVKD.